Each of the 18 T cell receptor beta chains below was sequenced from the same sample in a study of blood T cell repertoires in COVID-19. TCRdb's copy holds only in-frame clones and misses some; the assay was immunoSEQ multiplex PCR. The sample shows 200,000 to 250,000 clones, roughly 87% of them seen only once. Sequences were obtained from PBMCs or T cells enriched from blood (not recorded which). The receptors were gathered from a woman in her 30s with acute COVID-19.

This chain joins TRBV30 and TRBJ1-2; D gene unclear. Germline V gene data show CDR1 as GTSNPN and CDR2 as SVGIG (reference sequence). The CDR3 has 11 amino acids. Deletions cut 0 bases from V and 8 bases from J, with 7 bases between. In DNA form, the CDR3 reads TGTGCCTGGAGTGTACTTACCGGCTACACCTTC. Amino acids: CAWSVLTGYTF.

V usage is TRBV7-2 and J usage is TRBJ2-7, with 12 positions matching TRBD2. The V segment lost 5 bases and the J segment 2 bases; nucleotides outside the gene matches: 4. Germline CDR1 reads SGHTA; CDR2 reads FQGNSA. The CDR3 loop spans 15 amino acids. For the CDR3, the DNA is TGTGCCAGCAGCGCCCTAGCGGGGGGGGCCTACGAGCAGTACTTC. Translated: CASSALAGGAYEQYF.

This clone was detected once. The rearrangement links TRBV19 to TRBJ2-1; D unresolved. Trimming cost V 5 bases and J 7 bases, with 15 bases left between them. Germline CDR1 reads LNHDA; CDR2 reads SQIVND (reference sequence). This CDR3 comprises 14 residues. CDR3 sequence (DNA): TGTGCCAGTAGTTCCGGGTCCTCTGGGAATGAGCAGTTCTTC. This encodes CASSSGSSGNEQFF. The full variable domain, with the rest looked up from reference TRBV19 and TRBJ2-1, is DGGITQSPKYLFRKEGQNVTLSCEQNLNHDAMYWYRQDPGQGLRLIYYSQIVNDFQKGDIAEGYSVSREKKESFPLTVTSAQKNPTAFYLCASSSGSSGNEQFFGPGTRLTVL.

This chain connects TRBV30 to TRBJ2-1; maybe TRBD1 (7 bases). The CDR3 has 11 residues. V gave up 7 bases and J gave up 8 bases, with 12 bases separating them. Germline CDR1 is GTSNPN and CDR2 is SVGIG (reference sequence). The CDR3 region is CAYQGGYEQFF. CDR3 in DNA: TGTGCCTACCAGGGGGGCTATGAGCAGTTCTTC. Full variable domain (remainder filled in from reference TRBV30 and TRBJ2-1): SQTIHQWPATLVQPVGSPLSLECTVEGTSNPNLYWYRQAAGRGLQLLFYSVGIGQISSEVPQNLSASRPQDRQFILSSKKLLLSDSGFYLCAYQGGYEQFFGPGTRLTVL.

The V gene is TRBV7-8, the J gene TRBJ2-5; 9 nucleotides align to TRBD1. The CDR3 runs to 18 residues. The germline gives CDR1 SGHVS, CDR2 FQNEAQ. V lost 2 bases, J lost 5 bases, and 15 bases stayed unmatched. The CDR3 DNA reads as TGTGCCAGCAGCTTAAGCCGTGGGACAGGGCGCAGGGGGGAGACCCAGTACTTC. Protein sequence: CASSLSRGTGRRGETQYF.

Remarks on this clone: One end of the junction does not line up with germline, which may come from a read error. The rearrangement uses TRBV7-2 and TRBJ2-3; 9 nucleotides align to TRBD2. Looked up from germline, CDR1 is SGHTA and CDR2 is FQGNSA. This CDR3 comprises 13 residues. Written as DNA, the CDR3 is TGTGCCAGCAGCTTCGGCCTAGGCGGGGGGGCGGGATTT. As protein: CASSFGLGGGAGF.

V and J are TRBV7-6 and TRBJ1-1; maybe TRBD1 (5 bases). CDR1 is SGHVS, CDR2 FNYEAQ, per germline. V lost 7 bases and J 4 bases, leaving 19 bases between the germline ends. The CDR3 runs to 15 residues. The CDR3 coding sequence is TGTGCCAGCACCCAAACAGGCGACCAAGGCACTGAAGCTTTCTTT. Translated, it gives CASTQTGDQGTEAFF.

The CDR3 DNA reads as TGTGCCAGCAGCTCCACCGACGACAGGGGGAGTGAAAAACTGTTTTTT. Its translation is CASSSTDDRGSEKLFF. V is TRBV5-6 and J is TRBJ1-4; 9 nucleotides align to TRBD1. Trimming removed 3 bases from V and 7 bases from J; junction bases left unmatched: 10. CDR1 is SGHDT, CDR2 YYEEEE, per germline. There are 16 residues in the CDR3.

CDR3 residues: CASSSRTSGKLVETQYF. CDR3 bases: TGTGCCAGCAGCTCAAGGACTAGCGGGAAGTTGGTGGAGACCCAGTACTTC. J is TRBJ2-5 and V is TRBV7-9; 12 bases match TRBD2. From germline, CDR1 is SEHNR and CDR2 FQNEAQ (reference sequence). V dropped 4 bases and J dropped 5; count of bases not matched to a gene: 11. This CDR3 contains 17 residues.

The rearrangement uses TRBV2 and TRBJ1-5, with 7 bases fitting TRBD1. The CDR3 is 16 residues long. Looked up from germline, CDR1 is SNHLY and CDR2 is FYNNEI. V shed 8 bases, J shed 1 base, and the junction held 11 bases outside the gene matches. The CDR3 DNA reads TGTGCCAGCGGTGGCAGGGGGGCCCAAAGCAATCAGCCCCAGCATTTT. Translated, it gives CASGGRGAQSNQPQHF.

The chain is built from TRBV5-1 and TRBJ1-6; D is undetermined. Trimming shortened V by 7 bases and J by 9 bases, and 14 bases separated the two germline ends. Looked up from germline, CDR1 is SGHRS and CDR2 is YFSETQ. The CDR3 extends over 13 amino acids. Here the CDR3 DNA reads TGCGCCAGCGGCGACACTGCCGGTTCACCCCTCCACTTT. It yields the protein CASGDTAGSPLHF.

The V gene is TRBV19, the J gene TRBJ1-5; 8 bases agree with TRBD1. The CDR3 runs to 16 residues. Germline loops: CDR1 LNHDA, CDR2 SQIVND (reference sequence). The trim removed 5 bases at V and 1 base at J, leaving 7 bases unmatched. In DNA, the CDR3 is TGTGCCAGTAGTCTCCGACAGGGGATGAGCAATCAGCCCCAGCATTTT. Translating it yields CASSLRQGMSNQPQHF.

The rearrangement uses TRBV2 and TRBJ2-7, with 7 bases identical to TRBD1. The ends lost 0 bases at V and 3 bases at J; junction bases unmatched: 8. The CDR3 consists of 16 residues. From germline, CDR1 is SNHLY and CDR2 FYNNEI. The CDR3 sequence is CASSEAGQRGLYEQYF. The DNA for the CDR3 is TGTGCCAGCAGTGAAGCGGGACAGAGAGGTCTCTACGAGCAGTACTTC.

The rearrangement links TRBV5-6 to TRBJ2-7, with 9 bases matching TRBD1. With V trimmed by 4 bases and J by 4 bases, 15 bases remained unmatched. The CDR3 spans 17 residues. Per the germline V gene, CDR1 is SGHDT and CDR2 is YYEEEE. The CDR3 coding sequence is TGTGCCAGCAGCAGGGGGCCTGAAGGACAGGGGCTGTACGAGCAGTACTTC. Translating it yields CASSRGPEGQGLYEQYF. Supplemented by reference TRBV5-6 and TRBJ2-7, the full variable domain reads DAGVTQSPTHLIKTRGQQVTLRCSPKSGHDTVSWYQQALGQGPQFIFQYYEEEERQRGNFPDRFSGHQFPNYSSELNVNALLLGDSALYLCASSRGPEGQGLYEQYFGPGTRLTVT.

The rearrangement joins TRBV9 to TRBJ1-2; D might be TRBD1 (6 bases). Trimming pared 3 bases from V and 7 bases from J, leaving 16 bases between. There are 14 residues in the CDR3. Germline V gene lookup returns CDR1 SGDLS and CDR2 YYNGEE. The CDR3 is CASSASPGTPGYTF. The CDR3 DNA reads TGTGCCAGCAGCGCATCTCCCGGGACACCTGGCTACACCTTC.

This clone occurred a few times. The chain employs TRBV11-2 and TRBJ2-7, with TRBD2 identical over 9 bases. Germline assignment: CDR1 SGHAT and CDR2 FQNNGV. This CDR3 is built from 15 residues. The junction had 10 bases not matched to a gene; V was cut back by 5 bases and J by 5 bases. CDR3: CASSRTGTSIHEQYF. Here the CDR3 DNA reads TGTGCCAGCAGCCGAACCGGGACTAGCATCCACGAGCAGTACTTC.

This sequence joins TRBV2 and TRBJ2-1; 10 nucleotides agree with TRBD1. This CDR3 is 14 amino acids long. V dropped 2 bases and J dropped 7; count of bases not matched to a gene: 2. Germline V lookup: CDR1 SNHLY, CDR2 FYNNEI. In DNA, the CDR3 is TGTGCCAGCAGTGAAAGGGACAGGGGAAATGAGCAGTTCTTC. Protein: CASSERDRGNEQFF.

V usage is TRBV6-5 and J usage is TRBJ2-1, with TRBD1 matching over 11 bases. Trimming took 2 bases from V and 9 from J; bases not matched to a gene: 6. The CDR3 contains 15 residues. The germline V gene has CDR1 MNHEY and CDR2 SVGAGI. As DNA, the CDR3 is TGTGCCAGCAGTTACAGGGACAGGGGGGTTTTTGAGCAGTTCTTC. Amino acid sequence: CASSYRDRGVFEQFF.